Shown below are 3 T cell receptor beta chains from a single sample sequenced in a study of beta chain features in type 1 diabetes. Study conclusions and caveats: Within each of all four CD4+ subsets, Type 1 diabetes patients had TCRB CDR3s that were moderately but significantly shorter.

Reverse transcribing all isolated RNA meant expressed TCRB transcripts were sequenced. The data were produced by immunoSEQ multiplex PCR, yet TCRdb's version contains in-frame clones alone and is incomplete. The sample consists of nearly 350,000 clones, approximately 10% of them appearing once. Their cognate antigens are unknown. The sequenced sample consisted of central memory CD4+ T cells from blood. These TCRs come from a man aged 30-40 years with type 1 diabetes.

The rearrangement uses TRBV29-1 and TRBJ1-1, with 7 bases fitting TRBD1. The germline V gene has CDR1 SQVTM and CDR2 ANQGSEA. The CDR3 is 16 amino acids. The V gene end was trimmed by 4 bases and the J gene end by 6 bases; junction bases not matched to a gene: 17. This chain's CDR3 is CSVVRDRRGVSAEAFF. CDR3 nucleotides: TGCAGCGTTGTGAGGGACAGAAGGGGAGTAAGTGCTGAAGCTTTCTTT.

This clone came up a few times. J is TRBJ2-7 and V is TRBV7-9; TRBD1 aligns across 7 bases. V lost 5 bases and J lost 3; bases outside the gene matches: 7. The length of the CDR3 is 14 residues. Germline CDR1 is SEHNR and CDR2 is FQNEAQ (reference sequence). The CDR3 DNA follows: TGTGCCAGCAGCCCCCGGGACAGAAGCTACGAGCAGTACTTC. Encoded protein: CASSPRDRSYEQYF.

The CDR3: CASSLGFGDLNEQFF. The DNA for the CDR3 is TGCGCCAGCAGCTTGGGATTTGGGGATCTAAATGAGCAGTTCTTC. The chain couples TRBV5-1 to TRBJ2-1, with unresolved D. Per the germline V gene, CDR1 is SGHRS and CDR2 is YFSETQ. The CDR3 length is 15 residues. Trimming pared 0 bases from V and 7 bases from J, leaving 14 bases between.